Below are 19 T cell receptor beta chains sequenced from a single sample in a study of blood T cell repertoires in COVID-19. Using immunoSEQ multiplex PCR, the repertoire was profiled, and TCRdb retains in-frame clones only, with some absent. Counted here are 120,000 or so clones, roughly 85% occurring once; the ten biggest clones make up 16%. The source material was peripheral blood. The receptors here all came from a woman aged 80 or older with active or convalescent COVID-19.

The chain carries TRBV27 and TRBJ1-1, with 8 nucleotides matching TRBD1. The CDR3 extends over 13 amino acids. Germline V gene sequence: CDR1 MNHEY, CDR2 SMNVEV (reference sequence). Germline trimming cut 6 bases from V and 4 bases from J; bases unmatched to any gene: 4. The CDR3 region is CASRKDRATEAFF. DNA of the CDR3: TGTGCCAGCAGGAAGGACAGGGCCACTGAAGCTTTCTTT.

This clone was seen just once. The rearrangement joins TRBV5-1 to TRBJ1-1; D is ambiguous. The CDR3 contains 13 residues. V lost 0 bases and J lost 8, with 11 bases in between. Per the germline V gene, CDR1 is SGHRS and CDR2 is YFSETQ. CDR3 sequence: CASSLVRESEAFF. In DNA form, the CDR3 reads TGCGCCAGCAGCTTGGTTAGGGAGTCCGAAGCTTTCTTT.

This clone appeared once. The rearrangement uses TRBV6-2 or TRBV6-3 and TRBJ2-5; no reliable D call. V was trimmed by 2 bases and J by 4 bases, leaving 11 bases between them. The CDR3 extends over 14 amino acids. Germline CDR1 MNHEY, CDR2 SVGEGT. The CDR3 sequence: CASSYPYLGETQYF. CDR3 nucleotide sequence: TGTGCCAGCAGTTACCCCTACCTTGGAGAGACCCAGTACTTC.

The chain employs TRBV7-2 and TRBJ1-1, with D hard to call. The CDR3 is made up of 15 amino acids. Trimming shortened V by 4 bases and J by 7 bases, and 19 bases separated the two germline ends. Looked up from germline, CDR1 is SGHTA and CDR2 is FQGNSA. The CDR3 loop is CASSSKDTGSVEAFF. The CDR3 coding sequence is TGTGCCAGCAGCTCGAAAGACACCGGCTCGGTTGAAGCTTTCTTT.

The gene calls are TRBV4-2 and TRBJ1-1; 7 bases align to TRBD1. Germline V gene lookup returns CDR1 LGHNA and CDR2 YNFKEQ. CDR3 length: 15 amino acids. The V and J ends lost 0 bases and 7 bases, in that order; junction bases with no gene match: 8. CDR3 coding DNA: TGTGCCAGCAGCCAAGACGACAGGGATTCGGTTGAAGCTTTCTTT. This gives the protein CASSQDDRDSVEAFF.

This clone came up a few times. J is TRBJ1-1 and V is TRBV27; a weak D match, TRBD1 (6 bases). The CDR3 covers 14 residues. The V and J ends lost 5 bases and 3 bases respectively, with 13 bases between them. Germline V gene data show CDR1 as MNHEY and CDR2 as SMNVEV (reference sequence). The CDR3 nucleotides read TGTGCCAGCAGTCCGCAGGGGTATGACACTGAAGCTTTCTTT. This translates into CASSPQGYDTEAFF.

The rearrangement links TRBV5-1 to TRBJ2-1, with 7 bases aligning to TRBD2. The germline gives CDR1 SGHRS, CDR2 YFSETQ. The length of the CDR3 is 16 residues. V was clipped by 1 base and J by 5 bases; unmatched bases: 9. CDR3 loop: CASSLSRGSTDNEQFF. DNA for the CDR3: TGCGCCAGCAGCTTGAGTCGCGGGAGTACCGACAATGAGCAGTTCTTC.

CDR3 amino acids: CASSEELTATGLLTYEQYF. The CDR3, as DNA: TGTGCCAGCAGTGAAGAATTGACCGCGACGGGACTGCTAACCTACGAGCAGTACTTC. The chain links TRBV6-1 to TRBJ2-7; maybe TRBD2 (6 bases). V gave up 1 base and J gave up 2 bases, with 24 bases separating them. The V gene's germline CDR1 is MNHNS and CDR2 SASEGT. The CDR3 covers 19 residues.

The chain couples TRBV5-1 to TRBJ2-5; perhaps TRBD1 as D (6 bases). Germline V gene sequence: CDR1 SGHRS, CDR2 YFSETQ. The V end was cut by 3 bases, the J end by 5 bases, with 11 bases between. This CDR3 is 13 amino acids long. The CDR3 DNA is TGCGCCAGCAGCTGGACAGTACGGGAGACCCAGTACTTC. Its protein is CASSWTVRETQYF.

The rearrangement links TRBV5-1 to TRBJ2-7, with TRBD1 matching over 7 bases. J lost 0 bases, V lost 3 bases, and 9 bases had no gene match. The CDR3 is made up of 16 amino acids. Looked up from germline, CDR1 is SGHRS and CDR2 is YFSETQ. This chain's CDR3 is CASSWRTGALSYEQYF. The CDR3 DNA is TGCGCCAGCAGCTGGCGCACAGGGGCCCTCTCCTACGAGCAGTACTTC.

In this sample, this clone turned up a few times. The chain couples TRBV19 to TRBJ1-5; D gene ambiguous. Germline CDR1 LNHDA, CDR2 SQIVND (reference sequence). The V gene lost 5 bases and the J gene lost 0 bases, with 14 bases spanning the gap. This CDR3 has 16 amino acids. DNA for the CDR3: TGTGCCAGTAGTCCCAGTCCAGGTTATAGCAATCAGCCCCAGCATTTT. It specifies CASSPSPGYSNQPQHF.

This clone was counted a single time. The chain carries TRBV30 and TRBJ2-7; D unclear. Trimming took off 0 bases at V and 3 bases at J, with 9 bases between the two ends. This CDR3 region has 13 residues. Germline-derived CDR1 and CDR2 are GTSNPN and SVGIG (reference sequence). The CDR3 DNA sequence: TGTGCCTGGAGTGTGCTGGGCTACTACGAGCAGTACTTC. This encodes CAWSVLGYYEQYF.

This rearrangement joins TRBV30 to TRBJ1-1; a weak D match, TRBD1 (5 bases). Looked up from germline, CDR1 is GTSNPN and CDR2 is SVGIG (reference sequence). The CDR3 runs 13 residues. The V end was cut by 5 bases, the J end by 1 base, with 11 bases between. The CDR3 DNA follows: TGTGCCTGGGGAGATGGGGCGAACACTGAAGCTTTCTTT. It yields the protein CAWGDGANTEAFF.

J is TRBJ2-1 and V is TRBV7-9; 9 bases are a match to TRBD1. The CDR3 runs to 14 residues. CDR1 is SEHNR, CDR2 FQNEAQ, per germline (reference sequence). Trimming at V came to 5 bases and at J to 4 bases, leaving 3 bases not matched to a gene. CDR3 sequence: CASSAGTGYNEQFF. CDR3 sequence (DNA): TGTGCCAGCAGCGCCGGGACAGGGTACAATGAGCAGTTCTTC.

This clone was picked up one time. The V call is TRBV3-1 (or the pseudogene TRBV3-2), the J call TRBJ1-5, with a weak D call TRBD1 (5 bases). V lost 4 bases, J lost 4 bases, and 14 bases lay in between. The length of the CDR3 is 15 residues. Per the germline V gene, CDR1 is LGHDT and CDR2 is YNNKEL (reference sequence). The CDR3 sequence: CASSPGGGMNQPQHF. CDR3 coding DNA: TGTGCCAGCAGCCCGGGGGGAGGAATGAATCAGCCCCAGCATTTT.

V usage is TRBV7-8 and J usage is TRBJ1-2, with unresolved D. CDR1 and CDR2 (germline): SGHVS, FQNEAQ. This CDR3 is 14 amino acids long. With 0 bases removed from V and 9 bases from J, the gap between germline ends came to 14 bases. CDR3 sequence: CASSLARTALSYTF. The CDR3 DNA reads TGTGCCAGCAGCTTAGCGAGGACTGCCTTAAGCTACACCTTC.

This clone occurred a few times. The gene calls are TRBV7-2 and TRBJ1-5, with a weak D call TRBD1 (6 bases). Germline loops: CDR1 SGHTA, CDR2 FQGNSA. V was clipped by 5 bases and J by 6 bases, with 11 bases between them. The CDR3 is 13 residues long. CDR3 sequence (DNA): TGTGCCAGCAGCGGGAAAGGGGGTCAGCCCCAGCATTTT. Its translation is CASSGKGGQPQHF.

This clone appeared a single time. CDR3 nucleotides: TGCGCCAGCAGCTTGGGTATCAGGAACGAGCAGTACTTC. Its translation is CASSLGIRNEQYF. The chain combines TRBV5-1 with TRBJ2-7, with D unresolved. This CDR3 is built from 13 residues. V lost 0 bases to trimming and J lost 5 bases, with 9 bases between them. The germline V gene has CDR1 SGHRS and CDR2 YFSETQ. Using reference TRBV5-1 and TRBJ2-7 for the parts outside the CDR3, the full variable domain is KAGVTQTPRYLIKTRGQQVTLSCSPISGHRSVSWYQQTPGQGLQFLFEYFSETQRNKGNFPGRFSGRQFSNSRSEMNVSTLELGDSALYLCASSLGIRNEQYFGPGTRLTVT.

V and J are TRBV7-3 and TRBJ2-1; no firm D call. CDR3 length: 13 residues. Germline V gene data show CDR1 as SGHTA and CDR2 as FQGTGA. V was cut by 5 bases and J by 6 bases, with 11 bases left in between. In DNA, the CDR3 is TGTGCCAGCAGCCCCGTTGGCTTCAATGAGCAGTTCTTC. Translating gives CASSPVGFNEQFF.